Each of the 12 T cell receptor beta chains below was sequenced from the same sample in a study of T-cell reconstitution after alpha-beta-depleted transplantation in children. A TCRbeta library incorporating unique molecular identifiers was prepared. From the PCR reads, TCRdb called clonotypes with MiXCR, one entry per CDR3 protein. The sample includes roughly 300,000 distinct CDR3 sequences, around 10% seen only once; the top ten take approximately 2.3%. The sample consisted of PBMCs from the stem cell graft donor, taken from the stem cell graft. The receptors were sampled from a human donor who donated a stem cell graft to a child with acute lymphoblastic leukemia.

This clonotype was found many times. The J gene is TRBJ1-1, the V gene TRBV20-1, with D possibly matching TRBD1 (5 bases). The CDR3 is made up of 12 amino acids. The germline V gene has CDR1 DFQATT and CDR2 SNEGSKA (reference sequence). CDR3 residues: CRAQGSDTEAFF. The CDR3 DNA sequence: TGCAGAGCGCAGGGATCGGACACTGAAGCTTTCTTT.

This clonotype appeared a few times. The rearrangement joins TRBV5-1 to TRBJ2-5; no reliable D call. The CDR3 is 14 residues long. V shed 0 bases and J shed 1 base, with 7 bases lying between them. From germline, CDR1 is SGHRS and CDR2 YFSETQ. CDR3 region: CASSLVETQETQYF. The CDR3 coding sequence is TGCGCCAGCAGCTTGGTAGAGACCCAAGAGACCCAGTACTTC.

This clonotype was recorded a few times. V is TRBV20-1 and J is TRBJ2-7; D is ambiguous. Between the trimmed V and J ends, which lost 4 bases and 6 bases, there was a span of 19 bases. This CDR3 has 14 amino acids. Germline assignment: CDR1 DFQATT and CDR2 SNEGSKA (reference sequence). The CDR3 DNA is TGCAGTGCTAAAAACAGCAACTCCAAACCCGAGCAGTACTTC. It is translated as CSAKNSNSKPEQYF.

This clonotype was counted only a few times. This chain uses TRBV14 with TRBJ1-1; D unresolved. Germline assignment: CDR1 SGHDN and CDR2 FVKESK. This CDR3 is 14 amino acids long. Trimming removed 4 bases from V and 1 base from J, with 10 bases in between. The chain's CDR3 is CASSRLMGNTEAFF. The CDR3, as DNA: TGTGCCAGCAGCCGCCTTATGGGGAACACTGAAGCTTTCTTT.

This rearrangement joins TRBV12-3 or TRBV12-4 to TRBJ1-5; D not certain. The CDR3 totals 20 residues. Trimming removed 1 base at V and 0 bases at J, with 22 bases between. The CDR3 DNA reads TGTGCCAGCAGTTTAGTGACCTTAGGCAGTCGTGCTTATAGCAATCAGCCCCAGCATTTT. Translated: CASSLVTLGSRAYSNQPQHF.

This clonotype has just a few counts. The chain combines TRBV9 with TRBJ1-5, with no clear D. Germline assignment: CDR1 SGDLS and CDR2 YYNGEE. V dropped 0 bases and J dropped 7 bases, with 8 bases sitting between them. CDR3 length: 13 residues. The CDR3 DNA sequence: TGTGCCAGCAGCGTAGGGGCATCCCAGCCCCAGCATTTT. It codes for CASSVGASQPQHF.

This clonotype has only a few counts. This rearrangement joins TRBV9 to TRBJ2-7; TRBD2 agrees at 9 bases. Trimming cost V 0 bases and J 4 bases; bases outside gene matches: 5. The CDR3 loop spans 15 amino acids. Per the germline V gene, CDR1 is SGDLS and CDR2 is YYNGEE. The DNA of the CDR3 is TGTGCCAGCAGCGTAGGGGGGACTAGCAGGTACGAGCAGTACTTC. Translated, it gives CASSVGGTSRYEQYF.

This clonotype was observed a handful of times. The chain links TRBV27 to TRBJ2-7, with 12 positions matching TRBD2. Germline V gene data show CDR1 as MNHEY and CDR2 as SMNVEV (reference sequence). The V and J ends lost 6 bases and 2 bases, in that order; junction bases with no gene match: 5. The CDR3 consists of 15 residues. CDR3 sequence: CASSKTSGSPYEQYF. CDR3 nucleotides: TGTGCCAGCAGCAAGACTAGCGGGAGCCCCTACGAGCAGTACTTC.

This clonotype came up a few times. The V and J genes are TRBV27 and TRBJ1-4, with D possibly being TRBD1 (6 bases). Deletions cut 6 bases from V and 0 bases from J, with 11 bases between. The germline CDR1 and CDR2 sequences are MNHEY and SMNVEV (reference sequence). CDR3 length equals 15 residues. CDR3 protein: CASRAQGPTNEKLFF. CDR3 in DNA: TGTGCCAGCAGGGCCCAGGGGCCAACTAATGAAAAACTGTTTTTT.

This clonotype appeared a few times. The chain employs TRBV10-3 and TRBJ2-7; 14 nucleotides match TRBD2. V was clipped by 10 bases and J by 7 bases; unmatched bases: 9. Germline V gene data show CDR1 as ENHRY and CDR2 as SYGVKD. The CDR3 covers 14 residues. CDR3 amino acids: CATGLAGGFGEQYF. In nucleotides, the CDR3 is TGTGCCACCGGACTAGCGGGAGGATTCGGGGAGCAGTACTTC.

V usage is TRBV27 and J usage is TRBJ2-1; tentative D call: TRBD1 (5 bases). The CDR3 runs 15 residues. Germline CDR1 and CDR2: MNHEY and SMNVEV (reference sequence). Trimming shortened V by 7 bases and J by 0 bases, and 13 bases separated the two germline ends. DNA for the CDR3: TGTGCCAGCACCGACAGACCAAGCTCCTACAATGAGCAGTTCTTC. This sequence encodes CASTDRPSSYNEQFF.

This clonotype was counted only a few times. This rearrangement joins TRBV9 to TRBJ2-3; D is possibly TRBD1 (5 bases). V dropped 0 bases and J dropped 2 bases, with 16 bases sitting between them. This CDR3 comprises 17 residues. The V gene's germline CDR1 is SGDLS and CDR2 YYNGEE. CDR3 in amino acids: CASSVEGAQGPTDTQYF. The CDR3 nucleotides read TGTGCCAGCAGCGTAGAAGGCGCGCAGGGCCCCACAGATACGCAGTATTTT.